This T cell receptor beta chain was identified during a study of blood T cell repertoires in COVID-19. Study background: PBMCs, B-cell-depleted T cells, or T cells provided the cDNA or gDNA that made up the material.

Data came from immunoSEQ multiplex PCR; TCRdb stores just in-frame clones and leaves some out. The sample lists roughly 150,000 clones; about 91% were seen once. Trimming removed 8 bases from V and 7 bases from J, with 12 bases in between. The CDR3 is made up of 13 amino acids. Germline V gene lookup returns CDR1 SEHNR and CDR2 FQNEAQ (reference sequence). This chain uses TRBV7-9 with TRBJ1-6; D is perhaps TRBD1 (6 bases). The sample taken for sequencing was peripheral blood. This receptor was obtained from a human donor in a cohort sampled during active COVID-19. The CDR3 DNA follows: TGTGCCAGCCGCCGTACAGGGAATTCACCCCTCCACTTT. The encoded protein is CASRRTGNSPLHF.